The 17 T cell receptor beta chains listed next were all sequenced from one sample in a study of cytomegalovirus exposure and HLA in healthy donors. The primer mix had 60 Vbeta and 13 Jbeta primers. This table comes from immunoSEQ multiplex PCR, and its TCRdb copy is limited to in-frame clones, with some not included. The sample lists 150,000 or so clones, around 79% seen once, with 0.55% to 0.8% in the top ten. The sample was PBMCs. The receptor source for this set is a male donor in good health and CMV-seronegative.

This clone came up a few times. The chain couples TRBV4-3 to TRBJ2-3, with 7 bases matching TRBD2. The CDR3 loop spans 16 amino acids. Germline CDR1 and CDR2: LGHNA and YSLEER. V lost 0 bases to trimming and J lost 4 bases; unmatched junction nucleotides: 7. This CDR3 reads CASSQDGAGASDTQYF. The CDR3 coding sequence is TGCGCCAGCAGCCAAGATGGGGCGGGAGCATCAGATACGCAGTATTTT.

This clone was recorded a few times. The chain links TRBV19 to TRBJ1-5; the match to TRBD1 covers 7 bases. V trimming: 3 bases; J trimming: 4 bases; junction bases outside the gene matches: 12. The CDR3 extends over 17 amino acids. Germline V lookup: CDR1 LNHDA, CDR2 SQIVND (reference sequence). CDR3 nucleotides: TGTGCCAGTAGTATCATGCAGGGGGAGGCGGGGAATCAGCCCCAGCATTTT. As protein: CASSIMQGEAGNQPQHF.

The chain has TRBV9 and TRBJ1-1, with no clear D. Looked up from germline, CDR1 is SGDLS and CDR2 is YYNGEE. The V and J ends lost 4 bases and 1 base respectively, with 11 bases between them. CDR3 length equals 14 residues. The CDR3 DNA is TGTGCCAGCAGCCCCGGAGGTAAGAACACTGAAGCTTTCTTT. This gives the protein CASSPGGKNTEAFF. The whole variable domain, filled in from reference TRBV9 and TRBJ1-1, reads DSGVTQTPKHLITATGQRVTLRCSPRSGDLSVYWYQQSLDQGLQFLIQYYNGEERAKGNILERFSAQQFPDLHSELNLSSLELGDSALYFCASSPGGKNTEAFFGQGTRLTVV.

This clone has just one count. The rearrangement links TRBV7-2 to TRBJ1-3; tentatively, D is TRBD1 (5 bases). V was clipped by 5 bases and J by 1 base, with 6 bases between them. This CDR3 spans 13 amino acids. Germline V gene data show CDR1 as SGHTA and CDR2 as FQGNSA. The CDR3 here is CASSPGSGNTIYF. Here the CDR3 DNA reads TGTGCCAGCAGCCCAGGGTCTGGAAACACCATATATTTT.

The rearrangement uses TRBV19 and TRBJ2-1, with a possible D match to TRBD1 (5 bases). The V gene's germline CDR1 is LNHDA and CDR2 SQIVND (reference sequence). The CDR3 is made up of 14 amino acids. Between the trimmed V and J ends, which lost 6 bases and 1 base, there was a span of 10 bases. In DNA form, the CDR3 reads TGTGCCAGTAGCAGGGCCCAGTCCTACAATGAGCAGTTCTTC. Protein: CASSRAQSYNEQFF.

The chain carries TRBV7-2 and TRBJ1-2; D possibly corresponds to TRBD1 (6 bases). The germline V and J ends were trimmed by 4 bases and 8 bases, with 17 bases remaining between them. Germline CDR1 and CDR2: SGHTA and FQGNSA. The length of the CDR3 is 14 residues. In DNA, the CDR3 is TGTGCCAGCAGCTCCAGCCAGGGGCGAGAGGGCTACACCTTC. Its protein is CASSSSQGREGYTF.

The chain recombines TRBV27 with TRBJ2-1, with 10 bases matching TRBD2. V gave up 7 bases and J gave up 1 base; unmatched junction bases: 4. The CDR3 covers 15 residues. CDR1 and CDR2 from the germline V gene are MNHEY and SMNVEV (reference sequence). CDR3: CASTLAGGSYNEQFF. Written as DNA, the CDR3 is TGTGCCAGCACCTTAGCGGGAGGATCCTACAATGAGCAGTTCTTC.

Only a few counts were recorded for this clone. The chain recombines TRBV6-5 with TRBJ1-1; weak D call: TRBD1 (6 bases). V was shortened by 2 bases and J by 4 bases, with 14 bases between the two germline ends. The length of the CDR3 is 15 residues. CDR1 is MNHEY, CDR2 SVGAGI, per germline. The CDR3 is CASSYLGQGITEAFF. CDR3 nucleotides: TGTGCCAGCAGTTACCTAGGGCAGGGGATCACTGAAGCTTTCTTT.

This clone has more than one count but fewer than ten. V and J are TRBV7-6 and TRBJ2-3; TRBD2 agrees at 10 bases. Germline V gene lookup returns CDR1 SGHVS and CDR2 FNYEAQ. The CDR3 consists of 17 residues. The V and J ends lost 1 base and 0 bases, in that order; junction bases with no gene match: 4. The CDR3 protein is CASSLGLAGDSTDTQYF. CDR3 DNA: TGTGCCAGCAGCTTAGGGCTAGCGGGAGATAGCACAGATACGCAGTATTTT. Using reference TRBV7-6 and TRBJ2-3 for the parts outside the CDR3, the full variable domain is GAGVSQSPRYKVTKRGQDVALRCDPISGHVSLYWYRQALGQGPEFLTYFNYEAQQDKSGLPNDRFSAERPEGSISTLTIQRTEQRDSAMYRCASSLGLAGDSTDTQYFGPGTRLTVL.

The V gene is TRBV10-3, the J gene TRBJ2-3; D is perhaps TRBD2 (5 bases). CDR1 and CDR2 (germline): ENHRY, SYGVKD. CDR3 length equals 15 residues. With 0 bases removed from V and 2 bases from J, the gap between germline ends came to 9 bases. In nucleotides, the CDR3 is TGTGCCATCAGTGAGTCGGCGGAGGCCACAGATACGCAGTATTTT. Translating gives CAISESAEATDTQYF.

The chain links TRBV4-1 to TRBJ2-7; 8 bases line up with TRBD1. The CDR3 runs to 14 residues. CDR1 and CDR2 from the germline V gene are MGHRA and YSYEKL. J gave up 3 bases and V 1 base, and 2 bases lay outside the gene matches. Here the CDR3 reads CASSQVGQGYEQYF. The CDR3 nucleotides are TGCGCCAGCAGCCAAGTAGGACAGGGCTACGAGCAGTACTTC.

This chain links TRBV29-1 with TRBJ2-3, with 8 bases fitting TRBD2. The CDR3 totals 15 residues. The J segment lost 2 bases and the V segment lost 7 bases, leaving 11 bases of the junction unmatched. The V gene's germline CDR1 is SQVTM and CDR2 ANQGSEA. CDR3: CSAATGGRNTDTQYF. For the CDR3, the DNA is TGCAGCGCCGCCACTGGCGGGAGGAACACAGATACGCAGTATTTT.

The J gene is TRBJ2-1, the V gene TRBV18, with 10 bases that match TRBD2. In germline, CDR1 is KGHSH, CDR2 LQKENI. V shed 10 bases and J 6 bases; nucleotides not matched to a gene: 12. CDR3 size: 15 residues. The CDR3 spells CATASSSGGANEQFF. The DNA of the CDR3 is TGTGCCACCGCAAGCTCCAGCGGGGGGGCCAATGAGCAGTTCTTC.

The gene calls are TRBV13 and TRBJ2-1; D is perhaps TRBD1 (6 bases). The CDR3 is 16 residues long. The V end lost 5 bases, the J end lost 5 bases, and 19 bases lay between the germline ends. CDR1 is PRHDT, CDR2 FYEKMQ, per germline (reference sequence). The DNA for the CDR3 is TGTGCCAGCAGCCCCGGTCCTCCCGCAGGGGACAATGAGCAGTTCTTC. Residues: CASSPGPPAGDNEQFF.

The chain is built from TRBV5-4 and TRBJ1-1; 7 bases map to TRBD1. Germline V gene lookup returns CDR1 SGHNT and CDR2 YYREEE (reference sequence). V dropped 4 bases and J dropped 3; count of bases not matched to a gene: 15. The length of the CDR3 is 17 residues. CDR3 protein: CASSASPGQTLDTEAFF. CDR3 nucleotide sequence: TGTGCCAGCAGCGCGAGCCCGGGACAGACGTTAGACACTGAAGCTTTCTTT.

This rearrangement joins TRBV4-1 to TRBJ1-1; perhaps TRBD1 as D (5 bases). The length of the CDR3 is 17 residues. Germline V gene data show CDR1 as MGHRA and CDR2 as YSYEKL. V shed 2 bases and J shed 1 base, with 17 bases lying between them. CDR3 bases: TGCGCCAGCAGCCAAATACCAACTGACACAGGGAACACTGAAGCTTTCTTT. Translated: CASSQIPTDTGNTEAFF.

This clone was found once. The V gene is TRBV4-1, the J gene TRBJ2-2; 7 bases line up with TRBD2. The germline V gene encodes CDR1 MGHRA and CDR2 YSYEKL. After removal of 1 base from V and 7 bases from J, the junction contained 12 bases not matched to a gene. The length of the CDR3 is 17 residues. In DNA form, the CDR3 reads TGCGCCAGCAGCCAAGCCCCCCGCGCGGGCGGGAGCGGGGAGCTGTTTTTT. This codes for CASSQAPRAGGSGELFF.